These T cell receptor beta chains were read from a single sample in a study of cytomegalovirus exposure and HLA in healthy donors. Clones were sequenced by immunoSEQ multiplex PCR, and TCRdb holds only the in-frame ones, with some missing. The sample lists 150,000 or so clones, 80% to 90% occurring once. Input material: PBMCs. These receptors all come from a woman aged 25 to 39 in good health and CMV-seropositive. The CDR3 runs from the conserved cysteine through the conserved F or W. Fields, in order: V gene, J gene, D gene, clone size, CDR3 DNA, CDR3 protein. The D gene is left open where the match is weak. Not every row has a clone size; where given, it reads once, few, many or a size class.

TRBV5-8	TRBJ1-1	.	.	TGTGCCAGCAGCTTTTATGGGGGCGCGACCACCACTGAAGCTTTCTTT	CASSFYGGATTTEAFF
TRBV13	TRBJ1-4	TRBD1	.	TGTGCCAGCAGCTTAGGTTTGACAGGGGGTGCAACTAATGAAAAACTGTTTTTT	CASSLGLTGGATNEKLFF
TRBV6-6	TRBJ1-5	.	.	TGTGCCAGCAGACCAACGGGACAAAAGAGGCCCCAGCATTTT	CASRPTGQKRPQHF
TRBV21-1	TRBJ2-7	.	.	TGTGCCAGCAGCCCGATATCGACAACCGAAGCCTACGAGCAGTACTTC	CASSPISTTEAYEQYF
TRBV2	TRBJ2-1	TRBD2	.	TGTGCCAGCAGTGAAAGGACTAGGGAGCAGTTCTTC	CASSERTREQFF
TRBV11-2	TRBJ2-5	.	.	TGTGCCAGCAGCTTAGACGTGGCAGGGTTGGGAGAGACCCAGTACTTC	CASSLDVAGLGETQYF
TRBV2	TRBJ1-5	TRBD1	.	TGTGCCAGCAGTCTGACAGGGAATCAGCCCCAGCATTTT	CASSLTGNQPQHF
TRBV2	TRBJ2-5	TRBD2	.	TGTGCCAGCAACCGCGGGGGGAACCAAGAGACCCAGTACTTC	CASNRGGNQETQYF
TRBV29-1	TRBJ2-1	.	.	TGCAGCGTGCCCGGACACCCGAGCTCCTACAATGAGCAGTTCTTC	CSVPGHPSSYNEQFF
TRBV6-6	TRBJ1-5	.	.	TGTGCCAGCAGTTCAGACTTAACTGGCAATCAGCCCCAGCATTTT	CASSSDLTGNQPQHF
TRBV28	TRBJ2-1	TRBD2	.	TGTGCCAGCAGTTTATTTGGGACTAGCGGGATTAGGAGAGAGCAGTTCTTC	CASSLFGTSGIRREQFF
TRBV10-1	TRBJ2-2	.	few	TGCGCCAGCAGTAGCGGGAACACCGGGGAGCTGTTTTTT	CASSSGNTGELFF
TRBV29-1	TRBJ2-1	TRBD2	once	TGCAGCGTTGCGGGACTAGCGGGAGTGGGTGAGCAGTTCTTC	CSVAGLAGVGEQFF
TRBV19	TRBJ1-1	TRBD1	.	TGTGCCAGTAGTGGGTTCGTGGGACAGGGGGGCACTGAAGCTTTCTTT	CASSGFVGQGGTEAFF
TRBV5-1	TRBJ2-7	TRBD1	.	TGCGCCAGCAGCACTGGGGACAGGGACAACGAGCAGTACTTC	CASSTGDRDNEQYF
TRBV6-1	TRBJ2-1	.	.	TGTGCCAGCAGCGTAACAGACAATGAGCAGTTCTTC	CASSVTDNEQFF
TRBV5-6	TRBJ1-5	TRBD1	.	TGTGCCAGCAGCGTGACAGGGGAACAGCCCCAGCATTTT	CASSVTGEQPQHF
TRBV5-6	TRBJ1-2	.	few	TGTGCCAGCAGCTTGGATCAGAGGGGCTACACCTTC	CASSLDQRGYTF
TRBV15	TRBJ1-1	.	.	TGTGCCACCAGCGGGGCCCGGACGGGGGGCATGAACACTGAAGCTTTCTTT	CATSGARTGGMNTEAFF
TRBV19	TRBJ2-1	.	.	TGTGCCAGTAGTATGAGTCCCTACAATGAGCAGTTCTTC	CASSMSPYNEQFF
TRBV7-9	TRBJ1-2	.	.	TGTGCCAGCAGCCAACATAACTATGGCTACACCTTC	CASSQHNYGYTF
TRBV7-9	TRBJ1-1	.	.	TGTGCCAGCAGCTCGCGGAATACAAACACTGAAGCTTTCTTT	CASSSRNTNTEAFF
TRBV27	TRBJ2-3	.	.	TGTGCCAGCATATACGGGGATACGCAGTATTTT	CASIYGDTQYF
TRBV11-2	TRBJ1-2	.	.	TGTGCCAGCAGCTTTGGGATGGGGGGCTATGGCTACACCTTC	CASSFGMGGYGYTF
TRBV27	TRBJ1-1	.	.	TGTGCCAGCAGCTCCAATACAGGGATCACTGAAGCTTTCTTT	CASSSNTGITEAFF
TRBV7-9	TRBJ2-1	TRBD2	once	TGTGCCAGCAGCACGGACCCGGGACTAGCGGGAGATAGCGAGCAGTTCTTC	CASSTDPGLAGDSEQFF
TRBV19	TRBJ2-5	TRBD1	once	TGTGCCAGTAGTACGGACAGGGGAGAGACCCAGTACTTC	CASSTDRGETQYF
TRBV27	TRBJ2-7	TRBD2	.	TGTGCCAGCAGTCTGGCAGCGGGAGGAGGCTACGAGCAGTACTTC	CASSLAAGGGYEQYF
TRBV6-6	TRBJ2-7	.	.	TGTGCCAGCAGTCGGGCCGGACAATCCTACGAGCAGTACTTC	CASSRAGQSYEQYF
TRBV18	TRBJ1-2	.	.	TGTGCCAGCTCACCCGGCACCAGTAGACAATCTAACTATGGCTACACCTTC	CASSPGTSRQSNYGYTF
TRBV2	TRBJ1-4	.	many	TGTGCCAGCAGGACTGATTTCGGGGAAAAACTGTTTTTT	CASRTDFGEKLFF
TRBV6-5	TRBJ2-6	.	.	TGTGCCAGCAGTTTACAGGTTGGGGCCAACGTCCTGACTTTC	CASSLQVGANVLTF
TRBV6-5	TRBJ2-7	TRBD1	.	TGTGCCAGCAGTTACGACAGGGGACGCGAGCAGTACTTC	CASSYDRGREQYF
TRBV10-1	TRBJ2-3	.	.	TGCGCCAGCAGTGGGATGGGCTTCACAGATACGCAGTATTTT	CASSGMGFTDTQYF
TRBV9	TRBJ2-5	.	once	TGTGCCAGCAGCGTAGATAGGCCGGAGGATCCCCGGGGAGAGACCCAGTACTTC	CASSVDRPEDPRGETQYF
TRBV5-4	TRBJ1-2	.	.	TGTGCCAGCAGCCTAGACAGTAACCGTGGCTACACCTTC	CASSLDSNRGYTF
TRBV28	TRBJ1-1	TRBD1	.	TGTGCCAGCAGCTTAGGGGACAGGGTAACTGAAGCTTTCTTT	CASSLGDRVTEAFF